These 9 T cell receptor beta chains came from one sample sequenced in a study of blood T cell repertoires in COVID-19. Here immunoSEQ multiplex PCR was the method, and the copy in TCRdb shows in-frame clones only, minus some. This sample has hundreds of thousands of clones, with 86% found just once. Sequencing used peripheral blood. The origin of the receptors is a woman aged 70 to 79 with COVID-19, enrolled during active disease.

The rearrangement uses TRBV10-3 and TRBJ2-5; 10 bases align to TRBD1. CDR1 and CDR2 (germline): ENHRY, SYGVKD. V shed 5 bases, J shed 4 bases, and the junction held 4 bases outside the gene matches. The CDR3 is made up of 14 amino acids. The chain's CDR3 is CAISRDRGPETQYF. CDR3 DNA sequence: TGTGCCATCAGTAGGGACAGGGGACCAGAGACCCAGTACTTC.

The V call is TRBV27, the J call TRBJ2-3, with 12 bases matching TRBD2. The CDR3 is made up of 17 amino acids. The trim removed 0 bases at V and 1 base at J, leaving 2 bases unmatched. Germline V gene lookup returns CDR1 MNHEY and CDR2 SMNVEV (reference sequence). CDR3 sequence: CASSLSLAGGRTDTQYF. The DNA of the CDR3 is TGTGCCAGCAGTTTATCGCTAGCGGGGGGGCGCACAGATACGCAGTATTTT.

The CDR3 protein is CASSLQTEAFF. Here the CDR3 DNA reads TGTGCCAGCAGCTTACAAACAGAAGCTTTCTTT. The chain couples TRBV7-9 to TRBJ1-1, with D unresolved. V lost 2 bases to trimming and J lost 8 bases, with 6 bases between them. Germline CDR1 reads SEHNR; CDR2 reads FQNEAQ (reference sequence). The CDR3 loop spans 11 amino acids.

DNA of the CDR3: TGTGCCAGCACCCCTACCGGGACAAGCGATGAGCAGTTCTTC. It is translated as CASTPTGTSDEQFF. The chain joins TRBV9 to TRBJ2-1; D may be TRBD1 (6 bases). The germline V gene encodes CDR1 SGDLS and CDR2 YYNGEE. V lost 6 bases, J lost 8 bases, and 18 bases lay in between. This CDR3 contains 14 residues.

V and J are TRBV6-4 and TRBJ1-1; no clear D. The CDR3 consists of 13 residues. The germline gives CDR1 MRHNA, CDR2 SNTAGT. Trimming took 8 bases from V and 0 from J, leaving 10 bases between them. The chain's CDR3 is CASWSSLNTEAFF. The CDR3 DNA sequence: TGTGCCAGCTGGTCTAGTTTGAACACTGAAGCTTTCTTT.

The CDR3 DNA is TGTGCCTGGAGGAGTTCCTACAATGAGCAGTTCTTC. Its protein product is CAWRSSYNEQFF. V and J are TRBV30 and TRBJ2-1, with unresolved D. The CDR3 has 12 amino acids. The V and J ends lost 3 bases and 1 base respectively, with 4 bases between them. Germline V gene data show CDR1 as GTSNPN and CDR2 as SVGIG (reference sequence).

This rearrangement joins TRBV4-3 to TRBJ2-7, with D perhaps TRBD2 (6 bases). The ends were cut back, 0 bases at V and 6 bases at J, with 12 bases in the middle. In germline, CDR1 is LGHNA, CDR2 YSLEER. The CDR3 is 14 amino acids. CDR3 sequence reads: CASSQDPGGAEQYF. DNA for the CDR3: TGCGCCAGCAGCCAAGATCCCGGCGGGGCCGAGCAGTACTTC.

The chain combines TRBV30 with TRBJ2-5; D possibly corresponds to TRBD1 (5 bases). V lost 3 bases, J lost 2 bases, and 19 bases lay in between. This CDR3 spans 16 amino acids. Germline V gene data show CDR1 as GTSNPN and CDR2 as SVGIG (reference sequence). Here the CDR3 reads CAWSGRVGSRQETQYF. The CDR3 bases are TGTGCCTGGAGCGGCAGGGTGGGTTCGAGGCAAGAGACCCAGTACTTC.

The J gene is TRBJ1-1, the V gene TRBV7-8, with D perhaps TRBD1 (5 bases). This CDR3 has 15 amino acids. The germline V and J ends were trimmed by 1 base and 3 bases, with 12 bases remaining between them. Germline V gives CDR1 SGHVS, CDR2 FQNEAQ. In nucleotides, the CDR3 is TGTGCCAGCAGCTTAGGGTGGGGCGGTGACACTGAAGCTTTCTTT. Amino acids: CASSLGWGGDTEAFF.